A single sample is the source of the 23 T cell receptor beta chains below, sequenced in a study of post-analysis software for immune sequencing data. Whole-study findings and limits: In patients, TRBV5-6, TRBV5-1 and TRBV20-1 belonged to five TRBV segments found more frequently than in controls.

Their cognate antigens are unknown. TCR beta cDNA libraries had unique molecular identifiers. TCRdb re-called the PCR reads with MiXCR, one entry per CDR3 protein. Of more than 450,000 distinct CDR3 sequences detected, 44% appear once; the ten largest clones hold 1.5% to 2%. The sequenced sample was blood. The receptors were sampled from a girl between 5 and 17 years old with multiple sclerosis.

The J gene is TRBJ2-7, the V gene TRBV3-1; D remains ambiguous. Germline loops: CDR1 LGHDT, CDR2 YNNKEL (reference sequence). The CDR3 has 14 amino acids. V lost 4 bases, J lost 6 bases, and 16 bases lay in between. The CDR3 loop reads CASSRRPPWGEQYF. In nucleotides, the CDR3 is TGTGCCAGCAGCCGTCGTCCCCCATGGGGCGAGCAGTACTTC.

The genes are TRBV5-1 and TRBJ2-5; possibly TRBD1 or TRBD2 for D (6 bases each). This CDR3 has 15 amino acids. V shed 4 bases and J shed 2 bases, with 15 bases lying between them. Per germline, CDR1 SGHRS and CDR2 YFSETQ. The CDR3 here is CASSGGGIPQETQYF. As DNA, the CDR3 is TGCGCCAGCAGCGGAGGGGGTATACCACAAGAGACCCAGTACTTC.

The CDR3 here is CSVAGTGVYNEQFF. Written as DNA, the CDR3 is TGCAGCGTAGCCGGGACAGGGGTTTACAATGAGCAGTTCTTC. J is TRBJ2-1 and V is TRBV29-1; 10 bases match TRBD1. The CDR3 has 14 amino acids. Germline V lookup: CDR1 SQVTM, CDR2 ANQGSEA. J lost 4 bases, V lost 6 bases, and 6 bases had no gene match.

This clonotype was detected a few times. The rearrangement uses TRBV6-6 and TRBJ2-7, with D perhaps TRBD2 (6 bases). The CDR3 is 12 amino acids. CDR1 and CDR2 from the germline V gene are MNHNY and SVGAGI (reference sequence). V was shortened by 0 bases and J by 9 bases, with 9 bases between the two germline ends. CDR3 sequence reads: CASSYSEEGQYF. The CDR3, as DNA: TGTGCCAGCAGTTACTCTGAGGAGGGGCAGTACTTC.

The CDR3 nucleotides read TGTGCCAGCAGAGCGACCGGGACAGGGGGTTCACCCCTCCACTTT. It specifies CASRATGTGGSPLHF. The rearrangement links TRBV12-3 or TRBV12-4 to TRBJ1-6; 11 bases map to TRBD1. Losses at the gene ends were 6 bases for V and 9 bases for J; bases not matched to a gene: 7. There are 15 residues in the CDR3.

The chain has TRBV5-1 and TRBJ2-3; D possibly corresponds to TRBD2 (6 bases). Germline lookup yields CDR1 SGHRS and CDR2 YFSETQ. Deletions cut 0 bases from V and 0 bases from J, with 17 bases between. The CDR3 is 18 amino acids. CDR3: CASSLVVGGGSSTDTQYF. The CDR3 DNA reads as TGCGCCAGCAGCTTGGTTGTCGGGGGAGGCTCTAGCACAGATACGCAGTATTTT.

This clonotype showed up just a few times. The chain combines TRBV29-1 with TRBJ2-3; D might be TRBD2 (6 bases). CDR1 SQVTM and CDR2 ANQGSEA come from the germline V gene. V lost 6 bases to trimming and J lost 2 bases, with 12 bases between them. The CDR3 spans 13 residues. The CDR3 reads CSVGGPLTDTQYF. The CDR3 DNA follows: TGCAGCGTGGGGGGACCACTCACAGATACGCAGTATTTT.

The V call is TRBV10-3, the J call TRBJ1-5; possible D gene TRBD1, 5 bases. V lost 6 bases and J lost 4, with 19 bases in between. The CDR3 has 16 residues. CDR1 and CDR2 from the germline V gene are ENHRY and SYGVKD. This chain's CDR3 is CAISEGLKGRNQPQHF. As DNA, the CDR3 is TGTGCCATCAGCGAGGGGCTCAAGGGGAGAAATCAGCCCCAGCATTTT.

The gene calls are TRBV3-1 and TRBJ2-7; 10 bases are shared with TRBD2. Germline V gives CDR1 LGHDT, CDR2 YNNKEL (reference sequence). This CDR3 has 20 amino acids. J lost 0 bases, V lost 3 bases, and 17 bases had no gene match. The CDR3 region is CASSHSRSSGGPTASYEQYF. The CDR3 DNA is TGTGCCAGCAGCCATTCCAGGAGTAGCGGGGGGCCAACCGCCTCCTACGAGCAGTACTTC.

This clonotype turned up a few times. V and J are TRBV12-3 or TRBV12-4 and TRBJ2-7, with D maybe TRBD1 (6 bases). The germline V and J ends were trimmed by 7 bases and 0 bases, with 13 bases remaining between them. The CDR3 is 14 residues long. The CDR3 loop reads CASTSGTTSYEQYF. CDR3 DNA sequence: TGTGCCAGCACCTCCGGGACAACCTCCTACGAGCAGTACTTC.

This chain joins TRBV6-5 and TRBJ2-5; D ambiguous. The V gene's germline CDR1 is MNHEY and CDR2 SVGAGI. With 5 bases removed from V and 5 bases from J, the gap between germline ends came to 18 bases. The CDR3 loop spans 15 amino acids. The DNA for the CDR3 is TGTGCCAGCAGTCCACCGGGTCGGGTTGGGGAGACCCAGTACTTC. This sequence encodes CASSPPGRVGETQYF.

This clonotype was recorded a few times. The chain couples TRBV12-3 or TRBV12-4 to TRBJ1-2; possibly TRBD1 for D (6 bases). The CDR3 runs to 14 residues. V lost 6 bases, J lost 4 bases, and 15 bases lay in between. DNA of the CDR3: TGTGCCAGCAGGGATAACAGGGCGGGCTATGGCTACACCTTC. It translates to CASRDNRAGYGYTF.

The rearrangement links TRBV29-1 to TRBJ2-7; 8 bases line up with TRBD2. V was pared by 6 bases and J by 2 bases, with 9 bases of the junction left unmatched. From germline, CDR1 is SQVTM and CDR2 ANQGSEA. The CDR3 runs 14 residues. The chain's CDR3 is CSVRLARNAYEQYF. The CDR3 coding sequence is TGCAGCGTCAGACTAGCGAGAAACGCCTACGAGCAGTACTTC.

This chain links TRBV7-9 with TRBJ2-5; tentative D call: TRBD1 (5 bases). TRBJ2-7 matches the DNA end more closely, so the J call is doubtful. Germline CDR1 SEHNR, CDR2 FQNEAQ (reference sequence). This CDR3 comprises 15 residues. The CDR3 nucleotides read TGTGCCAGCAGTACCAAGACAGTAAACCCCTACGAGCAGTACTTC. Translation: CASSTKTVNPYEQYF.

This clonotype was seen a few times. V is TRBV12-3 or TRBV12-4 and J is TRBJ2-5, with 10 bases lining up with TRBD1. The DNA end lines up better with TRBJ2-7; the J call may be wrong. The length of the CDR3 is 15 residues. CDR3 loop: CASKLTGTGDDEQYF. The DNA for the CDR3 is TGTGCCAGCAAACTAACCGGGACAGGGGACGACGAGCAGTACTTC.

The CDR3 loop reads CATSDSRVDVKNIQYF. The CDR3 DNA follows: TGTGCCACCAGTGACTCGAGGGTAGATGTCAAAAACATTCAGTACTTC. The chain recombines TRBV24-1 with TRBJ2-4; TRBD2 might be the D (5 bases). V lost 4 bases to trimming and J lost 3 bases, with 15 bases between them. The CDR3 is 16 amino acids. Germline V gives CDR1 KGHDR, CDR2 SFDVKD.

The chain employs TRBV7-9 and TRBJ2-7; D may be TRBD1 (5 bases). Trimming took 5 bases from V and 2 from J, leaving 13 bases between them. This CDR3 comprises 14 residues. The germline V gene encodes CDR1 SEHNR and CDR2 FQNEAQ (reference sequence). For the CDR3, the DNA is TGTGCCAGCAGCCTGACAGCGCTTACCTACGAGCAGTACTTC. It specifies CASSLTALTYEQYF.

This sequence joins TRBV4-1 and TRBJ1-2, with a possible D match to TRBD1 (5 bases). CDR1 is MGHRA and CDR2 is YSYEKL in the germline V gene. The CDR3 totals 15 residues. Trimming left V 3 bases short and J 4 bases short, with 15 bases between. CDR3: CASSHQSGRSYGYTF. The DNA of the CDR3 is TGCGCCAGCAGCCATCAATCGGGACGATCCTATGGCTACACCTTC.

The chain combines TRBV5-1 with TRBJ2-3; D is perhaps TRBD2 (8 bases). V was shortened by 3 bases and J by 1 base, with 12 bases between the two germline ends. The CDR3 runs to 15 residues. Germline V gives CDR1 SGHRS, CDR2 YFSETQ. CDR3 residues: CASSYSGTGTDTQYF. The CDR3 DNA follows: TGCGCCAGCAGCTATAGCGGGACAGGCACAGATACGCAGTATTTT.

DNA for the CDR3: TGTGCCACCAGTGATGCGGGACTCGGTAGCTCCTACAATGAGCAGTTCTTC. This encodes CATSDAGLGSSYNEQFF. The chain uses TRBV24-1 and TRBJ2-1; tentatively, D is TRBD2 (6 bases). The CDR3 has 17 amino acids. V was trimmed by 3 bases and J by 0 bases, leaving 14 bases between them. In germline, CDR1 is KGHDR, CDR2 SFDVKD.

J is TRBJ1-1 and V is TRBV4-1; D not resolved. This CDR3 region has 13 residues. Trimming removed 1 base at V and 0 bases at J, with 3 bases between. Germline CDR1 and CDR2: MGHRA and YSYEKL. The chain's CDR3 is CASSQAVNTEAFF. Here the CDR3 DNA reads TGCGCCAGCAGCCAAGCGGTGAACACTGAAGCTTTCTTT.

The CDR3 DNA reads TGCAGTGCTAGTACGCCAGACGTGGGCGAGCAGTACTTC. As protein: CSASTPDVGEQYF. The chain couples TRBV20-1 to TRBJ2-5; D call uncertain. The DNA end is more similar to TRBJ2-7, so the J call may be wrong. Per germline, CDR1 DFQATT and CDR2 SNEGSKA (reference sequence). The CDR3 runs to 13 residues.

The rearrangement joins TRBV5-6 to TRBJ2-1, with D hard to call. Germline CDR1 is SGHDT and CDR2 is YYEEEE. The CDR3 is made up of 15 amino acids. Trimming removed 4 bases from V and 2 bases from J, with 13 bases in between. The CDR3 sequence: CASSPGPSPYNEQFF. The CDR3 region has the DNA TGTGCCAGCAGCCCGGGTCCCAGTCCCTACAATGAGCAGTTCTTC.